This T cell receptor beta chain was recovered during a study of T cell repertoires in cytomegalovirus infection. Germline V gene data show CDR1 as SGHDN and CDR2 as FVKESK. CDR3 length equals 14 residues. V was cut by 0 bases and J by 4 bases, with 7 bases left in between. TCRdb reprocessed the reads via MiXCR and lists one record per CDR3 protein. Of approximately 630,000 distinct CDR3 sequences in the sample, around 24% are singletons; the top ten hold roughly 8%. In its sample, this clonotype was seen a few times. The antigen is unknown. Study-wide results and caveats: Cumulative public TCR beta family frequency identified carriers of CMV plus the relevant HLA.

V and J are TRBV14 and TRBJ2-1; no definite D call. This clonotype originated in a human donor in good health (CMV status not recorded). Some clones in this sample may be carry-over from other donors' samples. Sample: CD8+ T cells from PBMCs. The CDR3 loop is CASSQEVSYNEQFF. CDR3 coding DNA: TGTGCCAGCAGCCAAGAGGTCAGTTACAATGAGCAGTTCTTC.